One and the same sample provided the 25 T cell receptor beta chains below, sequenced in a study of T cell responses to AZD1222 COVID-19 vaccine. Using immunoSEQ multiplex PCR, the repertoire was profiled, and TCRdb retains in-frame clones only, with some absent. The profile shows approximately 98,000 clones, around 83% of them singletons. The starting material was peripheral blood, obtained on day 0 of AZD1222 vaccination. These receptors were collected from an adult in good health.

In its sample, this clone was seen once. The chain recombines TRBV2 with TRBJ1-5; D is ambiguous. This CDR3 is built from 16 residues. The germline gives CDR1 SNHLY, CDR2 FYNNEI. V was pared by 2 bases and J by 5 bases, with 16 bases between. CDR3 in amino acids: CASSEKGRWRDQPQHF. DNA of the CDR3: TGTGCCAGCAGTGAAAAAGGACGGTGGAGGGATCAGCCCCAGCATTTT.

The V and J genes are TRBV2 and TRBJ2-2; TRBD2 agrees at 7 bases. The CDR3 totals 15 residues. Losses at the gene ends were 7 bases for V and 0 bases for J; bases not matched to a gene: 5. CDR1 SNHLY and CDR2 FYNNEI come from the germline V gene. The CDR3 DNA follows: TGTGCCAGCACCATCGGGACTACGAACACCGGGGAGCTGTTTTTT. Amino acid sequence: CASTIGTTNTGELFF. The full variable domain, completed using reference TRBV2 and TRBJ2-2, is EPEVTQTPSHQVTQMGQEVILRCVPISNHLYFYWYRQILGQKVEFLVSFYNNEISEKSEIFDDQFSVERPDGSNFTLKIRSTKLEDSAMYFCASTIGTTNTGELFFGEGSRLTVL.

This clone was seen once. The chain uses TRBV6-5 and TRBJ1-2; 7 bases line up with TRBD1. V was pared by 9 bases and J by 2 bases, with 6 bases of the junction left unmatched. This CDR3 is built from 13 residues. CDR1 and CDR2 (germline): MNHEY, SVGAGI. The CDR3 here is CASSRGINYGYTF. CDR3 DNA: TGTGCCAGTAGCAGGGGGATCAACTATGGCTACACCTTC.

The CDR3 spells CASSESGGGHTEAFF. As DNA, the CDR3 is TGTGCCAGCAGTGAATCCGGAGGGGGCCACACTGAAGCTTTCTTT. The chain links TRBV25-1 to TRBJ1-1; 7 nucleotides line up with TRBD1. The CDR3 contains 15 residues. With V trimmed by 1 base and J by 3 bases, 5 bases remained unmatched. CDR1 and CDR2 from the germline V gene are MGHDK and SYGVNS. Full variable domain (rest looked up from reference TRBV25-1 and TRBJ1-1): EADIYQTPRYLVIGTGKKITLECSQTMGHDKMYWYQQDPGMELHLIHYSYGVNSTEKGDLSSESTVSRIRTEHFPLTLESARPSHTSQYLCASSESGGGHTEAFFGQGTRLTVV.

This clone was counted once. J is TRBJ2-7 and V is TRBV5-1; 12 bases fit TRBD1. The CDR3 loop spans 14 amino acids. The germline CDR1 and CDR2 sequences are SGHRS and YFSETQ. Germline trimming cut 4 bases from V and 7 bases from J; bases unmatched to any gene: 6. CDR3 DNA: TGCGCCAGCAGCACCGGGACAGGGGGCCTTGAGCAGTACTTC. This encodes CASSTGTGGLEQYF.

This clone was seen a few times. Within the sample, other DNA sequences also encode this same CDR3. This chain uses TRBV2 with TRBJ2-3; 9 bases are shared with TRBD1. This CDR3 region has 15 residues. CDR1 is SNHLY, CDR2 FYNNEI, per germline. With V trimmed by 5 bases and J by 2 bases, 5 bases remained unmatched. The CDR3 DNA reads as TGTGCCAGCAGTCCCAGACAGGGGGTCACAGATACGCAGTATTTT. It codes for CASSPRQGVTDTQYF.

V is TRBV11-2 and J is TRBJ1-2, with D perhaps TRBD1 (5 bases). CDR3 length equals 14 residues. In germline, CDR1 is SGHAT, CDR2 FQNNGV. V lost 4 bases and J 4 bases, leaving 13 bases between the germline ends. CDR3 bases: TGTGCCAGCAGCTCAGATGGGGGGGGCTATGGCTACACCTTC. It yields the protein CASSSDGGGYGYTF.

The chain uses TRBV9 and TRBJ1-2; 7 nucleotides match TRBD1. Germline lookup yields CDR1 SGDLS and CDR2 YYNGEE. The CDR3 consists of 15 residues. The J segment lost 4 bases and the V segment lost 4 bases, leaving 10 bases of the junction unmatched. The CDR3 here is CASSLGTTGAYGYTF. The CDR3 bases are TGTGCCAGCAGCCTCGGGACAACAGGGGCCTATGGCTACACCTTC.

This sequence joins TRBV6-5 and TRBJ2-1; 9 nucleotides align to TRBD2. The junction had 6 bases not matched to a gene; V was cut back by 7 bases and J by 5 bases. The V gene's germline CDR1 is MNHEY and CDR2 SVGAGI. The CDR3 length is 14 residues. DNA of the CDR3: TGTGCCAGCATGGCCAGCGGGGGGAACAATGAGCAGTTCTTC. The encoded protein is CASMASGGNNEQFF.

The rearrangement uses TRBV19 and TRBJ2-1; 11 bases match TRBD2. The CDR3 is made up of 15 amino acids. CDR1 is LNHDA, CDR2 SQIVND, per germline (reference sequence). V gave up 4 bases and J gave up 4 bases; unmatched junction bases: 3. The CDR3 loop is CASSKTSGGYNEQFF. The CDR3 DNA follows: TGTGCCAGTAGTAAAACTAGCGGGGGATACAATGAGCAGTTCTTC. The complete variable domain, with remaining parts taken from reference TRBV19 and TRBJ2-1, reads DGGITQSPKYLFRKEGQNVTLSCEQNLNHDAMYWYRQDPGQGLRLIYYSQIVNDFQKGDIAEGYSVSREKKESFPLTVTSAQKNPTAFYLCASSKTSGGYNEQFFGPGTRLTVL.

The chain links TRBV7-6 to TRBJ2-1, with 11 positions matching TRBD2. Trimming removed 5 bases from V and 10 bases from J; junction bases left unmatched: 19. CDR1 and CDR2 (germline): SGHVS, FNYEAQ. The CDR3 loop spans 18 amino acids. CDR3 protein: CASSTRSTIAGGPGEQFF. In DNA form, the CDR3 reads TGTGCCAGCAGCACACGTTCGACTATAGCGGGGGGGCCGGGGGAGCAGTTCTTC.

The chain combines TRBV23-1 with TRBJ1-2, with D unresolved. TRBV23-1 qualifies as an ORF whose function is uncertain. The CDR3 extends over 12 amino acids. V was trimmed by 7 bases and J by 8 bases, leaving 14 bases between them. DNA for the CDR3: TGCGCCAGCACAAGGCCCCCGACAGGCTACACCTTC. It translates to CASTRPPTGYTF.

V gene TRBV19 combines with J gene TRBJ1-5; 7 bases line up with TRBD1. Germline assignment: CDR1 LNHDA and CDR2 SQIVND (reference sequence). The CDR3 extends over 16 amino acids. Trimming removed 2 bases from V and 1 base from J; junction bases left unmatched: 5. The CDR3 protein is CASSIRGQTSNQPQHF. CDR3 nucleotides: TGTGCCAGTAGTATAAGGGGACAGACAAGCAATCAGCCCCAGCATTTT.

Note on this clone: The sample carries other DNA sequences with the same CDR3. CDR3 DNA sequence: TGTGCCAGCTCACCTCCCACACAGAACTATGGCTACACCTTC. Encoded protein: CASSPPTQNYGYTF. The chain links TRBV18 to TRBJ1-2, with D unresolved. This CDR3 has 14 residues. With 3 bases removed from V and 2 bases from J, the gap between germline ends came to 10 bases. Germline loops: CDR1 KGHSH, CDR2 LQKENI.

This sequence joins TRBV7-8 and TRBJ2-1; the match to TRBD2 covers 7 bases. The junction had 4 bases not matched to a gene; V was cut back by 2 bases and J by 6 bases. Germline CDR1 reads SGHVS; CDR2 reads FQNEAQ. This CDR3 has 14 amino acids. The DNA of the CDR3 is TGTGCCAGCAGCTTATCGGCGGGGGTCAATGAGCAGTTCTTC. Amino acid sequence: CASSLSAGVNEQFF. The complete variable domain, with remaining parts taken from reference TRBV7-8 and TRBJ2-1, reads GAGVSQSPRYKVAKRGQDVALRCDPISGHVSLFWYQQALGQGPEFLTYFQNEAQLDKSGLPSDRFFAERPEGSVSTLKIQRTQQEDSAVYLCASSLSAGVNEQFFGPGTRLTVL.

This clone was counted a single time. The rearrangement joins TRBV5-1 to TRBJ1-1; the D gene is possibly TRBD1 (5 bases). Germline CDR1 reads SGHRS; CDR2 reads YFSETQ. This CDR3 has 15 residues. V lost 0 bases to trimming and J lost 5 bases, with 14 bases between them. CDR3 sequence reads: CASSLERGRETEAFF. The CDR3 DNA reads as TGCGCCAGCAGCTTGGAGCGGGGGAGGGAGACTGAAGCTTTCTTT.

The rearrangement joins TRBV10-3 to TRBJ1-6; 10 bases match TRBD1. This CDR3 region has 15 residues. Germline trimming cut 4 bases from V and 9 bases from J; bases unmatched to any gene: 6. From germline, CDR1 is ENHRY and CDR2 SYGVKD. In nucleotides, the CDR3 is TGTGCCATCAGTGGGGGACAGGGGCAAACTTCACCCCTCCACTTT. Residues: CAISGGQGQTSPLHF.

The chain uses TRBV19 and TRBJ2-5; D gene unclear. The CDR3 sequence is 17 residues long. Per germline, CDR1 LNHDA and CDR2 SQIVND (reference sequence). Trimming took 8 bases from V and 5 from J, leaving 27 bases between them. The chain's CDR3 is CASPPPPGESSMETQYF. CDR3 coding DNA: TGTGCCAGTCCCCCACCCCCAGGAGAGAGTTCTATGGAGACCCAGTACTTC.

The chain is built from TRBV19 and TRBJ2-7; D assignment may be TRBD1 or TRBD2 (6 bases each). Germline CDR1 is LNHDA and CDR2 is SQIVND (reference sequence). The V end lost 6 bases, the J end lost 0 bases, and 15 bases lay between the germline ends. The CDR3 runs to 15 residues. The DNA for the CDR3 is TGTGCCAGTAGAGTACAGGGAGGAAGCTCCTACGAGCAGTACTTC. Translating it yields CASRVQGGSSYEQYF. Looking up the rest from reference TRBV19 and TRBJ2-7 gives the full variable domain: DGGITQSPKYLFRKEGQNVTLSCEQNLNHDAMYWYRQDPGQGLRLIYYSQIVNDFQKGDIAEGYSVSREKKESFPLTVTSAQKNPTAFYLCASRVQGGSSYEQYFGPGTRLTVT.

The chain joins TRBV5-1 to TRBJ1-4, with D possibly TRBD1 on 6 matching bases. The CDR3 runs 14 residues. Germline V gene sequence: CDR1 SGHRS, CDR2 YFSETQ. V was pared by 4 bases and J by 4 bases, with 11 bases between. The CDR3 region is CASSNRDNNEKLFF. Here the CDR3 DNA reads TGCGCCAGCAGCAACCGGGACAATAATGAAAAACTGTTTTTT.

The gene calls are TRBV29-1 and TRBJ2-2; 16 nucleotides agree with TRBD2. The CDR3 sequence is 18 residues long. Germline V gene data show CDR1 as SQVTM and CDR2 as ANQGSEA. V lost 4 bases and J lost 4; bases outside the gene matches: 9. For the CDR3, the DNA is TGCAGCGTTGTATGGGGACTAGCGGGGGGGCGGCGCACCGGGGAGCTGTTTTTT. Translating gives CSVVWGLAGGRRTGELFF.

The CDR3 DNA follows: TGTGCCAGCAGCGTAGCAGGGGAGCAGACCCAGTACTTC. It is translated as CASSVAGEQTQYF. This rearrangement joins TRBV9 to TRBJ2-5; the D gene is possibly TRBD1 (6 bases). CDR1 SGDLS and CDR2 YYNGEE come from the germline V gene. Trimming shortened V by 0 bases and J by 6 bases, and 9 bases separated the two germline ends. This CDR3 comprises 13 residues.

The chain combines TRBV4-1 with TRBJ1-3; no clear D. V lost 0 bases and J lost 0, with 15 bases in between. This CDR3 has 18 residues. The germline CDR1 and CDR2 sequences are MGHRA and YSYEKL. Here the CDR3 reads CASSQESSQARSGNTIYF. The CDR3 DNA is TGCGCCAGCAGCCAAGAGTCGAGTCAGGCACGCTCTGGAAACACCATATATTTT.

The V and J genes are TRBV9 and TRBJ1-4; D unclear. Germline CDR1 is SGDLS and CDR2 is YYNGEE. The CDR3 is 18 amino acids. V shed 0 bases and J shed 0 bases, with 15 bases lying between them. The CDR3, as DNA: TGTGCCAGCAGCGTAGCGGGCGGGTCTTCTGCAACTAATGAAAAACTGTTTTTT. Translated: CASSVAGGSSATNEKLFF. Filled out from reference TRBV9 and TRBJ1-4, the complete variable domain reads DSGVTQTPKHLITATGQRVTLRCSPRSGDLSVYWYQQSLDQGLQFLIQYYNGEERAKGNILERFSAQQFPDLHSELNLSSLELGDSALYFCASSVAGGSSATNEKLFFGSGTQLSVL.

The chain employs TRBV12-3 or TRBV12-4 and TRBJ2-1; weak D call: TRBD2 (5 bases). The germline V and J ends were trimmed by 7 bases and 12 bases, with 16 bases remaining between them. The CDR3 consists of 12 residues. CDR3 DNA sequence: TGTGCCAGCAAAACCTACGAGGGATTGCAGTTCTTC. Its translation: CASKTYEGLQFF.